This TCR beta chain is drawn from a study of vaccination and CD4 T cells after COVID-19. Germline values: CDR1 WSHSY, CDR2 SAAADI. V shed 5 bases, J shed 1 base, and the junction held 6 bases outside the gene matches. This CDR3 comprises 15 residues. Sequencing of the DNA from cultured CD4+ T cells was carried out with the Oncomine TCR Beta short-read assay. Via MiXCR, TCRdb re-called the PCR reads, giving one row per CDR3 protein. The table includes about 21,000 distinct CDR3 sequences, approximately 40% detected once. Regarding treatment: approximately 9-day PBMC culture with coronavirus spike peptide pools or control peptides (ViraFEST assay). ViraFEST used peptide pools to expand antigen-specific T cells before TCR sequencing. This clonotype appeared a few times. What it recognizes is unknown.

The origin of this receptor is a human donor who received a COVID-19 vaccine. The sequencing used CD4+ T cells from blood, cultured in vitro, collected before SARS-CoV-2 vaccination. The V and J genes are TRBV10-2 and TRBJ2-5, with 8 bases matching TRBD2. The chain's CDR3 is CASSRGGASQETQYF. In DNA, the CDR3 is TGCGCCAGCAGTCGGGGGGGGGCCTCCCAAGAGACCCAGTACTTC.